These 26 T cell receptor beta chains were all obtained from the same sample, sequenced in a study of T cell responses to AZD1222 COVID-19 vaccine. Clones were read by immunoSEQ multiplex PCR, and TCRdb kept only the in-frame ones, dropping some. This table holds some 140,000 clones, about 90% found once. The input for sequencing was peripheral blood, taken 28 days after the second AZD1222 dose. These receptors were obtained from an adult who received the AZD1222 COVID-19 vaccine.

The chain couples TRBV18 to TRBJ2-1; 11 bases are shared with TRBD2. V trimming: 6 bases; J trimming: 7 bases; junction bases outside the gene matches: 14. The CDR3 has 17 residues. Per the germline V gene, CDR1 is KGHSH and CDR2 is LQKENI. The CDR3 here is CASSPIGGSGGDNEQFF. In DNA, the CDR3 is TGTGCCAGCTCCCCCATTGGGGGTAGCGGGGGGGATAATGAGCAGTTCTTC.

Details on this clone: The sample carries other DNA sequences with the same CDR3. The chain couples TRBV28 to TRBJ2-5; D is unclear. Per the germline V gene, CDR1 is MDHEN and CDR2 is SYDVKM. The CDR3 is 14 residues long. Trimming stripped 2 bases from V and 1 base from J, with 8 bases between. CDR3 in amino acids: CASSLGQLQETQYF. The CDR3 nucleotides are TGTGCCAGCAGTTTAGGTCAGCTCCAAGAGACCCAGTACTTC.

The J gene is TRBJ1-1, the V gene TRBV27; D is possibly TRBD1 (5 bases). This CDR3 has 13 residues. Between the trimmed V and J ends, which lost 6 bases and 5 bases, there was a span of 13 bases. The germline CDR1 and CDR2 sequences are MNHEY and SMNVEV (reference sequence). In nucleotides, the CDR3 is TGTGCCAGCAGACATATACGGGGGACTGAAGCTTTCTTT. Protein product: CASRHIRGTEAFF.

Concerning this clone itself: The junction differs from germline at one of its ends, possibly a read error. V and J are TRBV10-3 and TRBJ1-1; the match to TRBD1 covers 7 bases. The CDR3 is made up of 12 amino acids. Looked up from germline, CDR1 is ENHRY and CDR2 is SYGVKD. The DNA for the CDR3 is TGTGCCATCAGTGAGGTCGGGACAGCGTTCGAGTTT. As protein: CAISEVGTAFEF.

This chain connects TRBV18 to TRBJ1-1; D unresolved. V lost 10 bases to trimming and J lost 1 base, with 13 bases between them. The CDR3 has 13 amino acids. CDR1 is KGHSH and CDR2 is LQKENI in the germline V gene. DNA of the CDR3: TGTGCCACCGCCGCCGGTCAGAACACTGAAGCTTTCTTT. It encodes CATAAGQNTEAFF.

The V and J genes are TRBV3-1 (or the pseudogene TRBV3-2) and TRBJ1-3; possible D gene TRBD1, 5 bases. CDR1 and CDR2 from the germline V gene are LGHDT and YNNKEL (reference sequence). Trimming removed 4 bases at V and 3 bases at J, with 10 bases between. The CDR3 is 14 residues long. The CDR3 DNA reads as TGTGCCAGCAGCCGCTTACAGGATGGAAACACCATATATTTT. Translated: CASSRLQDGNTIYF.

The chain links TRBV7-2 to TRBJ1-3, with D possibly matching TRBD1 (5 bases). This CDR3 has 15 residues. Germline loops: CDR1 SGHTA, CDR2 FQGNSA. Between the trimmed V and J ends, which lost 1 base and 0 bases, there was a span of 7 bases. The CDR3 is CASSLDGTSGNTIYF. Here the CDR3 DNA reads TGTGCCAGCAGCTTAGACGGGACCTCTGGAAACACCATATATTTT.

This sequence joins TRBV28 and TRBJ2-7; the D gene is possibly TRBD2 (6 bases). V gave up 6 bases and J gave up 5 bases, with 11 bases separating them. The CDR3 has 12 residues. Germline CDR1 is MDHEN and CDR2 is SYDVKM. The CDR3 DNA is TGTGCCAGCAGCACGGGACTCAACGAGCAGTACGTC. Protein: CASSTGLNEQYV.

The chain links TRBV3-1 (or the pseudogene TRBV3-2) to TRBJ2-1, with D uncertain. The germline gives CDR1 LGHDT, CDR2 YNNKEL (reference sequence). Deletions cut 1 base from V and 6 bases from J, with 25 bases between. The CDR3 has 19 amino acids. This chain's CDR3 is CASSQAWALGSSAFNEQFF. The CDR3 coding sequence is TGTGCCAGCAGCCAAGCATGGGCCTTGGGGTCATCCGCTTTCAATGAGCAGTTCTTC.

The chain is built from TRBV5-1 and TRBJ2-5; 10 bases map to TRBD1. Germline CDR1 and CDR2: SGHRS and YFSETQ. Trimming at V came to 3 bases and at J to 5 bases, leaving 7 bases not matched to a gene. The CDR3 totals 15 residues. CDR3 in amino acids: CASSWAPGQGETQYF. In DNA form, the CDR3 reads TGCGCCAGCAGCTGGGCACCGGGACAGGGGGAGACCCAGTACTTC.

This clone was seen a single time. The chain recombines TRBV5-1 with TRBJ2-7; a possible D gene is TRBD1 (6 bases). Germline values: CDR1 SGHRS, CDR2 YFSETQ. Trimming took 5 bases from V and 6 from J, leaving 9 bases between them. The CDR3 extends over 11 amino acids. The CDR3 loop reads CASRQGSEQYF. The CDR3 nucleotides are TGCGCCAGCAGACAGGGAAGCGAGCAGTACTTC.

The chain recombines TRBV10-1 with TRBJ2-7; D not resolved. The CDR3 loop spans 12 amino acids. The V end lost 8 bases, the J end lost 6 bases, and 14 bases lay between the germline ends. CDR1 and CDR2 from the germline V gene are WNHNN and SYGVQD (reference sequence). The DNA of the CDR3 is TGCGCCAGCGCCGCCGTATTTGGCGAGCAGTACTTC. Translated: CASAAVFGEQYF.

V usage is TRBV9 and J usage is TRBJ2-1; D might be TRBD1 (6 bases). The germline V and J ends were trimmed by 4 bases and 1 base, with 12 bases remaining between them. The CDR3 is 15 residues long. CDR1 SGDLS and CDR2 YYNGEE come from the germline V gene. CDR3 nucleotide sequence: TGTGCCAGCAGCTCACAGGGAAGGTCCTACAATGAGCAGTTCTTC. Its protein product is CASSSQGRSYNEQFF.

V is TRBV18 and J is TRBJ1-2; TRBD1 agrees at 10 bases. CDR3 size: 15 residues. The V and J ends lost 4 bases and 6 bases, in that order; junction bases with no gene match: 8. Germline V gene lookup returns CDR1 KGHSH and CDR2 LQKENI. CDR3 in DNA: TGTGCCAGCTCACGCCGACAGGGGGCAGGGGATGGCTACACCTTC. Amino acid sequence: CASSRRQGAGDGYTF.

The rearrangement joins TRBV18 to TRBJ1-6; 7 bases are shared with TRBD1. The germline V gene encodes CDR1 KGHSH and CDR2 LQKENI. This CDR3 comprises 15 residues. Trimming at V came to 3 bases and at J to 9 bases, leaving 8 bases not matched to a gene. CDR3 sequence: CASSPSGGVGSPLHF. In nucleotides, the CDR3 is TGTGCCAGCTCACCGTCAGGGGGTGTTGGTTCACCCCTCCACTTT. The full variable domain, with the rest looked up from reference TRBV18 and TRBJ1-6, is NAGVMQNPRHLVRRRGQEARLRCSPMKGHSHVYWYRQLPEEGLKFMVYLQKENIIDESGMPKERFSAEFPKEGPSILRIQQVVRGDSAAYFCASSPSGGVGSPLHFGNGTRLTVT.

J is TRBJ1-5 and V is TRBV6-5; possibly TRBD1 for D (6 bases). Germline CDR1 MNHEY, CDR2 SVGAGI. V shed 0 bases and J shed 1 base, with 10 bases lying between them. The CDR3 length is 16 residues. CDR3 nucleotide sequence: TGTGCCAGCAGTTACTCGAGGGGGGCGAGCAATCAGCCCCAGCATTTT. Its protein product is CASSYSRGASNQPQHF.

V usage is TRBV21-1 and J usage is TRBJ2-1; the D call of TRBD2 is as the table states it, not checked on the DNA. TRBV21-1 is a known pseudogene. The CDR3 runs to 22 residues. The CDR3 region has the DNA TGTGCCAGCAGCAAAAGGAAATCTAGCGGGGACCCTATCTTGAGCTCCTACAATGAGCAGTTCTTC. Its protein product is CASSKRKSSGDPILSSYNEQFF.

There are a few counts of this clone. The rearrangement links TRBV12-3 or TRBV12-4 to TRBJ2-2; no firm D call. CDR3 length equals 13 residues. Trimming shortened V by 1 base and J by 3 bases, and 3 bases separated the two germline ends. DNA for the CDR3: TGTGCCAGCAGTTTAGGTGACACCGGGGAGCTGTTTTTT. Translating it yields CASSLGDTGELFF.

This CDR3 is CAAPHRPENYSGNTIYF. Here the CDR3 DNA reads TGTGCCGCCCCCCATCGTCCGGAAAACTACTCTGGAAACACCATATATTTT. The J gene is TRBJ1-3, the V gene TRBV7-9, with D uncertain. The CDR3 loop spans 17 amino acids. The germline CDR1 and CDR2 sequences are SEHNR and FQNEAQ (reference sequence). The V end lost 11 bases, the J end lost 0 bases, and 23 bases lay between the germline ends.

The V call is TRBV2, the J call TRBJ2-3; 11 bases are a match to TRBD2. Germline trimming cut 6 bases from V and 2 bases from J; bases unmatched to any gene: 4. Germline-derived CDR1 and CDR2 are SNHLY and FYNNEI. The CDR3 runs 15 residues. CDR3 residues: CASRGLAAHTDTQYF. The CDR3 coding sequence is TGTGCCAGCAGGGGACTAGCGGCCCACACAGATACGCAGTATTTT.

The chain has TRBV15 and TRBJ1-5, with D perhaps matching TRBD1 (5 bases). V was pared by 3 bases and J by 3 bases, with 9 bases between. Germline loops: CDR1 LNHNV, CDR2 YYDKDF (reference sequence). The length of the CDR3 is 14 residues. The CDR3 coding sequence is TGTGCCACCAGCAGTCGAGGGGACAATCAGCCCCAGCATTTT. This codes for CATSSRGDNQPQHF.

On this clone itself: One junction end does not reproduce the germline sequence, and a read error may be involved. The J gene is TRBJ2-7, the V gene TRBV27; no clear D. Germline V lookup: CDR1 MNHEY, CDR2 SMNVEV (reference sequence). The CDR3 extends over 13 amino acids. The CDR3 protein is CASSLSQVGEQYF. The CDR3 bases are TGTGCCAGCAGCTTATCTCAAGTTGGCGAGCAGTACTTC.

This chain links TRBV10-3 with TRBJ1-2, with D unclear. The V end lost 0 bases, the J end lost 6 bases, and 11 bases lay between the germline ends. Germline-derived CDR1 and CDR2 are ENHRY and SYGVKD. The CDR3 runs 14 residues. This chain's CDR3 is CAISESGPRDGYTF. In DNA form, the CDR3 reads TGTGCCATCAGTGAGTCAGGGCCCCGGGATGGCTACACCTTC.

In this sample, this clone turned up once. The V and J genes are TRBV7-3 and TRBJ2-3; 11 nucleotides align to TRBD2. Trimming cost V 6 bases and J 6 bases; bases outside gene matches: 5. From germline, CDR1 is SGHTA and CDR2 FQGTGA. The CDR3 contains 14 residues. The CDR3 spells CASRSSGGYDTQYF. DNA of the CDR3: TGTGCCAGCAGATCTAGCGGGGGGTATGATACGCAGTATTTT.

The chain has TRBV28 and TRBJ2-2, with TRBD2 identical over 7 bases. Germline V gene lookup returns CDR1 MDHEN and CDR2 SYDVKM. The CDR3 has 13 residues. Losses at the gene ends were 5 bases for V and 7 bases for J; bases not matched to a gene: 4. The CDR3 reads CASSPGGFGELFF. CDR3 coding DNA: TGTGCCAGCAGTCCCGGGGGGTTCGGGGAGCTGTTTTTT.

The rearrangement joins TRBV5-6 to TRBJ1-2; D is unclear. Germline V gene sequence: CDR1 SGHDT, CDR2 YYEEEE. The CDR3 is 15 amino acids. Trimming shortened V by 0 bases and J by 6 bases, and 15 bases separated the two germline ends. CDR3 region: CASSLGVAPGNGYTF. CDR3 nucleotides: TGTGCCAGCAGCTTGGGTGTGGCCCCGGGGAATGGCTACACCTTC.